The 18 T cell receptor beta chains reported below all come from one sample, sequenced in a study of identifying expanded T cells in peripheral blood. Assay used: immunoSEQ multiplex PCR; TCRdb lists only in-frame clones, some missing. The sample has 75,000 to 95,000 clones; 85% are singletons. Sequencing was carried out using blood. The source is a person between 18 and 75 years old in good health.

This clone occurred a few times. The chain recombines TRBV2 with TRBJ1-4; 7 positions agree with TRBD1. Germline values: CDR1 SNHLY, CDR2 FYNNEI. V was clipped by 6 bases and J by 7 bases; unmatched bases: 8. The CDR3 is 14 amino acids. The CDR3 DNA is TGTGCCAGCAGGGGAAGGGGGCTTTCTGAAAAACTGTTTTTT. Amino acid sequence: CASRGRGLSEKLFF.

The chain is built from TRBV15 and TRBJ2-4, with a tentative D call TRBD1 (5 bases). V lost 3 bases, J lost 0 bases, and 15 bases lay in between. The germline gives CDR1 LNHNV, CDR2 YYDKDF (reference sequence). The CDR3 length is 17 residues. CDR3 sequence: CATSRDDRFLAKNIQYF. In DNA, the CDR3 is TGTGCCACCAGCAGGGATGACAGATTCTTAGCCAAAAACATTCAGTACTTC.

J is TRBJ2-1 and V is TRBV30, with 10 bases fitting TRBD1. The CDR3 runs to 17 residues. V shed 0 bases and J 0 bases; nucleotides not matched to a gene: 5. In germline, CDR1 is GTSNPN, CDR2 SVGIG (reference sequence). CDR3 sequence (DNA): TGTGCCTGGAGTGTAAAGACAGGGGGCTTCTCCTACAATGAGCAGTTCTTC. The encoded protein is CAWSVKTGGFSYNEQFF.

The CDR3 coding sequence is TGTGCCAGCAGTCCCACGGAACGTCGAACTGAAGCTTTCTTT. Amino acid sequence: CASSPTERRTEAFF. This rearrangement joins TRBV27 to TRBJ1-1; D is undetermined. V lost 5 bases and J lost 5, with 15 bases in between. CDR3 length equals 14 residues. Germline V CDR1 and CDR2: MNHEY, SMNVEV (reference sequence).

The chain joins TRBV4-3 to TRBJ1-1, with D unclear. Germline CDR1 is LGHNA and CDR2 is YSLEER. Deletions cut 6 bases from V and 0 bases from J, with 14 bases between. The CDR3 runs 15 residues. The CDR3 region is CASSWAATMNTEAFF. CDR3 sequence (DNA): TGCGCCAGCAGTTGGGCAGCTACTATGAACACTGAAGCTTTCTTT.

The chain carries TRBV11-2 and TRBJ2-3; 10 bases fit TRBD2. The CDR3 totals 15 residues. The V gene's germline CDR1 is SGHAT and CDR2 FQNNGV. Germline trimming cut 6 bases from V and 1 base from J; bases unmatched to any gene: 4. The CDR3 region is CASRSLAGGTDTQYF. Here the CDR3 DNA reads TGTGCCAGCAGATCTCTAGCGGGGGGCACAGATACGCAGTATTTT.

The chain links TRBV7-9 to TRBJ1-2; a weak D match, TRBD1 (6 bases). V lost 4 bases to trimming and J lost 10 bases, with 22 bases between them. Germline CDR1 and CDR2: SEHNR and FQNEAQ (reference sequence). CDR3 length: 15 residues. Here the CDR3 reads CASSSANVVPGHYTF. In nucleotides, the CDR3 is TGTGCCAGCAGCTCCGCCAACGTAGTCCCGGGACACTACACCTTC.

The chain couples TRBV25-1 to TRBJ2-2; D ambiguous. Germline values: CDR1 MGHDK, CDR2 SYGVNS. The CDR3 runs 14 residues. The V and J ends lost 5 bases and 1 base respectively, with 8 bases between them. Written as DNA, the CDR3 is TGTGCCAGCAGTCAAGGCCTGAACACCGGGGAGCTGTTTTTT. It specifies CASSQGLNTGELFF.

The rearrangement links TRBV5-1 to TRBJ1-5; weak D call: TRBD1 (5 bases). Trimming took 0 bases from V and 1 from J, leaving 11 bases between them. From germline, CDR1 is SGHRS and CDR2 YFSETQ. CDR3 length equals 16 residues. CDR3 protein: CASSLGSGTSNQPQHF. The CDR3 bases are TGCGCCAGCAGCTTGGGATCCGGGACGAGCAATCAGCCCCAGCATTTT.

This CDR3 is CASSFDRGESTDTQYF. CDR3 DNA: TGTGCCAGCAGCTTCGACAGGGGAGAGAGCACAGATACGCAGTATTTT. J is TRBJ2-3 and V is TRBV5-4, with 8 bases matching TRBD1. V dropped 2 bases and J dropped 0; count of bases not matched to a gene: 5. This CDR3 has 16 residues. CDR1 and CDR2 (germline): SGHNT, YYREEE (reference sequence). Looking up the rest from reference TRBV5-4 and TRBJ2-3 gives the full variable domain: ETGVTQSPTHLIKTRGQQVTLRCSSQSGHNTVSWYQQALGQGPQFIFQYYREEENGRGNFPPRFSGLQFPNYSSELNVNALELDDSALYLCASSFDRGESTDTQYFGPGTRLTVL.

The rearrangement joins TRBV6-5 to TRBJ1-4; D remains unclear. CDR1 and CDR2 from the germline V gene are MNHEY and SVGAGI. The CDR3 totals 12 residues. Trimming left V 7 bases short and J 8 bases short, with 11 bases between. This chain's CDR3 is CASTSRGEKLFF. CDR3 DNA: TGTGCCAGCACTTCCCGGGGAGAAAAACTGTTTTTT.

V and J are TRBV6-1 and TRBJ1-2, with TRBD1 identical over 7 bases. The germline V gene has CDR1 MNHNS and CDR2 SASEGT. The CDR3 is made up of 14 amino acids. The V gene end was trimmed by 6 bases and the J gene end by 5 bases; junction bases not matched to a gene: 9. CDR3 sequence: CASRWGQRGYGYTF. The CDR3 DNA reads TGTGCCAGCAGGTGGGGACAGCGGGGTTATGGCTACACCTTC.

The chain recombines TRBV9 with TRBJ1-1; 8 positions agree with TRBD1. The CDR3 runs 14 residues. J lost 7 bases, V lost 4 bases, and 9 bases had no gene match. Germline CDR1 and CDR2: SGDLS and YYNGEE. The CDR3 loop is CASSPSGTGGEAFF. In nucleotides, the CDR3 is TGTGCCAGCAGCCCATCCGGCACAGGGGGTGAAGCTTTCTTT.

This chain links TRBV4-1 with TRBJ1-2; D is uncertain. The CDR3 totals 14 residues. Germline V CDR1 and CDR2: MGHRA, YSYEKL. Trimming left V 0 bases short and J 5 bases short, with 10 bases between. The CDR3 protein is CASSQDSGLYGYTF. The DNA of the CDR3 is TGCGCCAGCAGCCAAGACTCTGGGCTATATGGCTACACCTTC.

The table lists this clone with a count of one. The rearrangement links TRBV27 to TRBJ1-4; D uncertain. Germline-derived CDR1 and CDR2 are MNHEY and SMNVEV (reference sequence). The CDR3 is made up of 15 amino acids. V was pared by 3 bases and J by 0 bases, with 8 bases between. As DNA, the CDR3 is TGTGCCAGCAGTTTCTATGCTGCAACTAATGAAAAACTGTTTTTT. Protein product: CASSFYAATNEKLFF.

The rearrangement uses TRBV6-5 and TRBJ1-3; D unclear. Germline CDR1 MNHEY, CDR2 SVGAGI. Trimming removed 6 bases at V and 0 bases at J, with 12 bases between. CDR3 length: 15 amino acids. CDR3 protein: CASRFPAHSGNTIYF. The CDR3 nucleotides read TGTGCCAGCAGGTTCCCCGCCCACTCTGGAAACACCATATATTTT.

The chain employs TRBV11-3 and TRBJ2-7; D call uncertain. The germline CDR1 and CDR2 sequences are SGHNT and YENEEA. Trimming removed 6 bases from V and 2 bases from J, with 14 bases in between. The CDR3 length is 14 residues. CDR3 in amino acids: CASRAPSDPYEQYF. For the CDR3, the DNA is TGTGCCAGCAGGGCCCCGTCGGACCCCTACGAGCAGTACTTC.

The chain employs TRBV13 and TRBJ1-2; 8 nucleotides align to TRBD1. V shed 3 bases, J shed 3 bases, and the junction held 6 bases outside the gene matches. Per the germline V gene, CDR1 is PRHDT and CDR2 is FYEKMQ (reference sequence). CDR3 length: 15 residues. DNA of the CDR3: TGTGCCAGCAGCTTGGCTAACAGGGGGTACTATGGCTACACCTTC. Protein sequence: CASSLANRGYYGYTF.